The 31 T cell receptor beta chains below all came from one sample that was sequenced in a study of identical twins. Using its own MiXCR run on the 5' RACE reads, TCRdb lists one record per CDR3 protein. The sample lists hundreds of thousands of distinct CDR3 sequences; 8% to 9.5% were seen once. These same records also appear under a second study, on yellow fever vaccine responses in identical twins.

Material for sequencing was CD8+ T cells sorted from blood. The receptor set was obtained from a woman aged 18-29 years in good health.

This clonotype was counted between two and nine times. The CDR3 DNA reads as TGTGCCAGCAGCCCATTGACAGGATACAATGAGCAGTTCTTC. This gives the protein CASSPLTGYNEQFF. This chain joins TRBV7-2 and TRBJ2-1; perhaps TRBD1 as D (6 bases). V gave up 5 bases and J gave up 4 bases, with 12 bases separating them. The CDR3 covers 14 residues. Germline V CDR1 and CDR2: SGHTA, FQGNSA.

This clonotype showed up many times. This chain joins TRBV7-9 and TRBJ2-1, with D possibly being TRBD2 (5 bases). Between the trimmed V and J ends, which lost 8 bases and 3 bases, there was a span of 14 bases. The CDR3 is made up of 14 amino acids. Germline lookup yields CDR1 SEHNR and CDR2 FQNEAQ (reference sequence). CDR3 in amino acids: CASVMSGGYNEQFF. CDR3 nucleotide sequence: TGTGCCAGCGTAATGAGCGGAGGCTACAATGAGCAGTTCTTC. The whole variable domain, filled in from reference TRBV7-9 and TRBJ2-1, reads DTGVSQNPRHKITKRGQNVTFRCDPISEHNRLYWYRQTLGQGPEFLTYFQNEAQLEKSRLLSDRFSAERPKGSFSTLEIQRTEQGDSAMYLCASVMSGGYNEQFFGPGTRLTVL.

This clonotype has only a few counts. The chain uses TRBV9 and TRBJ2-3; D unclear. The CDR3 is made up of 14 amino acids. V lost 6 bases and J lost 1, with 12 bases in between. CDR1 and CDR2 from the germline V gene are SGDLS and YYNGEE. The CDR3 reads CASKAPGGTDTQYF. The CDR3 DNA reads TGTGCCAGCAAGGCGCCTGGGGGCACAGATACGCAGTATTTT.

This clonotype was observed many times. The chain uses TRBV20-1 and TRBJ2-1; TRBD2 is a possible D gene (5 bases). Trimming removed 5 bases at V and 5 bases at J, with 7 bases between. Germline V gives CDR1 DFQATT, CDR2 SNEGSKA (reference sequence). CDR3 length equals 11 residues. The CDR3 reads CSALTNNEQFF. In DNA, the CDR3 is TGCAGTGCTCTGACTAACAATGAGCAGTTCTTC.

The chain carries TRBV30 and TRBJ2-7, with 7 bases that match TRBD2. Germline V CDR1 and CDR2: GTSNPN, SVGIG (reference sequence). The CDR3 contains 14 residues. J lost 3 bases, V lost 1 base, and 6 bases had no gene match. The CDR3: CAWSGLAAFYEQYF. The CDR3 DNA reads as TGTGCCTGGAGTGGGCTAGCGGCCTTCTACGAGCAGTACTTC.

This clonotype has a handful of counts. CDR3 nucleotides: TGTGCCAGCAGTGAGGCAGGGGGTACAGAGTACTTC. Translated: CASSEAGGTEYF. The chain is built from TRBV25-1 and TRBJ2-7; TRBD1 matches 7 bases. In germline, CDR1 is MGHDK, CDR2 SYGVNS. The CDR3 is 12 amino acids. After removal of 3 bases from V and 11 bases from J, the junction contained 7 bases not matched to a gene.

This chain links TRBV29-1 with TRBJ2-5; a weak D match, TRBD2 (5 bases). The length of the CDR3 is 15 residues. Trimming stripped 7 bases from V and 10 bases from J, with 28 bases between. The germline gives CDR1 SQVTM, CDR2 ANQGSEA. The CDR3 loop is CSGRQVEILRGDQYF. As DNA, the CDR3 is TGCAGCGGCCGACAAGTGGAGATTCTACGGGGAGACCAGTACTTC. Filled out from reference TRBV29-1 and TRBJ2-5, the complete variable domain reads SAVISQKPSRDICQRGTSLTIQCQVDSQVTMMFWYRQQPGQSLTLIATANQGSEATYESGFVIDKFPISRPNLTFSTLTVSNMSPEDSSIYLCSGRQVEILRGDQYFGPGTRLLVL.

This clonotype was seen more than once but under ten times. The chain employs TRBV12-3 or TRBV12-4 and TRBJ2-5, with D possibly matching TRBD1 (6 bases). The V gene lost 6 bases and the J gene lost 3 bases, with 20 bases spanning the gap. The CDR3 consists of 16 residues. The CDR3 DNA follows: TGTGCCAGCAGCCTCCCCTGGGGGCAACGAGAAGAGACCCAGTACTTC. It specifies CASSLPWGQREETQYF.

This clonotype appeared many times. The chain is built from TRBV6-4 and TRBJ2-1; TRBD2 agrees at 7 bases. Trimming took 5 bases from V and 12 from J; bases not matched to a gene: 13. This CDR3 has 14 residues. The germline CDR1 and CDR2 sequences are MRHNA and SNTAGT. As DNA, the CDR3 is TGTGCCAGCAGTATAAGTGCGGGAGAGACATGGCAGTTCTTC. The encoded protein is CASSISAGETWQFF.

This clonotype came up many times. The CDR3 loop is CASSNPGQGGNTIYF. The CDR3 bases are TGTGCCAGCAGCAACCCTGGACAGGGAGGAAACACCATATATTTT. The chain employs TRBV12-3 or TRBV12-4 and TRBJ1-3; 8 positions agree with TRBD1. The CDR3 covers 15 residues. V lost 6 bases and J lost 4; bases outside the gene matches: 8.

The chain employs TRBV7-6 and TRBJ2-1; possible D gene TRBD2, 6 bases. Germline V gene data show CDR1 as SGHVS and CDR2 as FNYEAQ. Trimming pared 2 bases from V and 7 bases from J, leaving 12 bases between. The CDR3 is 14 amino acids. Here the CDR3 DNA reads TGTGCCAGCAGCTTACCCACCGGGGGAAATGAGCAGTTCTTC. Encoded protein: CASSLPTGGNEQFF.

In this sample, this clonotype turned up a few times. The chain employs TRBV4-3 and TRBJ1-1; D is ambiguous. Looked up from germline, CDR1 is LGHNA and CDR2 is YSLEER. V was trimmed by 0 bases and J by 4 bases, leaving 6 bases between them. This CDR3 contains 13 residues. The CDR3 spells CASSQDRRTEAFF. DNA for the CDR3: TGCGCCAGCAGCCAAGATCGACGCACTGAAGCTTTCTTT.

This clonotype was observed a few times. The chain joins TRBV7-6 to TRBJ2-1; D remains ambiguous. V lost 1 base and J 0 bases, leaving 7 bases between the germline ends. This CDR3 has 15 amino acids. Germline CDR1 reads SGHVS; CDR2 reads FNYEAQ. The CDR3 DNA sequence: TGTGCCAGCAGCTTAGTCAGGAGCTCCTACAATGAGCAGTTCTTC. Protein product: CASSLVRSSYNEQFF.

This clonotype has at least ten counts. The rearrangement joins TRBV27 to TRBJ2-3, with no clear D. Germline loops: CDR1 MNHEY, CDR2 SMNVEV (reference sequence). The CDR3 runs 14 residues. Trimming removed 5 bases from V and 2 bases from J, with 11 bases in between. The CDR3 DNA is TGTGCCAGCAGTCCCCTGCTCTACACAGATACGCAGTATTTT. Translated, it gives CASSPLLYTDTQYF.

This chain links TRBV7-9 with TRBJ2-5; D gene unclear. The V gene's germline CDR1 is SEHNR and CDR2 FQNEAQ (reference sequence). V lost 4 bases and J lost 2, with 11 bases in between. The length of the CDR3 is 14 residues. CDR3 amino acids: CASSWTWEQETQYF. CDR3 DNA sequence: TGTGCCAGCAGCTGGACCTGGGAACAAGAGACCCAGTACTTC.

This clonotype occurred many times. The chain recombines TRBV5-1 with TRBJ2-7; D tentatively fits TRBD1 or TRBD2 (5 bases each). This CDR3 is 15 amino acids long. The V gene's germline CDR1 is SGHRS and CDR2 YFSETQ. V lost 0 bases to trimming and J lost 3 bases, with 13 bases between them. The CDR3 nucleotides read TGCGCCAGCAGCTTGGGCCCAGGGACGAACTACGAGCAGTACTTC. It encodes CASSLGPGTNYEQYF. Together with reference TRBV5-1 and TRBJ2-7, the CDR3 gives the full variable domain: KAGVTQTPRYLIKTRGQQVTLSCSPISGHRSVSWYQQTPGQGLQFLFEYFSETQRNKGNFPGRFSGRQFSNSRSEMNVSTLELGDSALYLCASSLGPGTNYEQYFGPGTRLTVT.

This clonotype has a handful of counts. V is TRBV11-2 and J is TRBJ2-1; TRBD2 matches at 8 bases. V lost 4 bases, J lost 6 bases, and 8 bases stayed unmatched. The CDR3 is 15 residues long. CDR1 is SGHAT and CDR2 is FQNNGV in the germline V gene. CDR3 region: CASSSGRLASNEQFF. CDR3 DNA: TGTGCCAGCAGCTCCGGTCGACTAGCGTCCAATGAGCAGTTCTTC.

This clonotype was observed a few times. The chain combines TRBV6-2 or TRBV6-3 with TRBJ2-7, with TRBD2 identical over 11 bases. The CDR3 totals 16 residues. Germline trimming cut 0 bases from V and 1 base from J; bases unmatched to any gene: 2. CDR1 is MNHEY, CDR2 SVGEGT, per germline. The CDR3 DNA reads TGTGCCAGCAGTTACTCGGGACTAGCGGAATCCTACGAGCAGTACTTC. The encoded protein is CASSYSGLAESYEQYF.

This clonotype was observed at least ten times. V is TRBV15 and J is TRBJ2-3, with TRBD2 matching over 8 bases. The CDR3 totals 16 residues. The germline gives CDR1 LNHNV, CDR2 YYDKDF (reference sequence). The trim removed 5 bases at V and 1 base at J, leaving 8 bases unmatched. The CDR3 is CATSARASGRTDTQYF. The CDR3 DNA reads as TGTGCCACCAGCGCCCGGGCTAGCGGGCGCACAGATACGCAGTATTTT.

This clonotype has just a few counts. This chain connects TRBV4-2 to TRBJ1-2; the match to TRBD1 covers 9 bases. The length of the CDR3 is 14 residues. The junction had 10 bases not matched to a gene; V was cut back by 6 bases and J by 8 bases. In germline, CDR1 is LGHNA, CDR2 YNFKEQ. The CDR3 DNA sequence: TGTGCCAGCAGGGGTTGGACAGGGGATCACGGCTACACCTTC. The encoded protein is CASRGWTGDHGYTF.

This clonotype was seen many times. The CDR3: CSAGTDYSYEQYF. The CDR3, as DNA: TGCAGTGCTGGGACAGATTACTCCTACGAGCAGTACTTC. The chain has TRBV20-1 and TRBJ2-7; 7 nucleotides line up with TRBD1. CDR1 DFQATT and CDR2 SNEGSKA come from the germline V gene (reference sequence). This CDR3 is 13 amino acids long. The trim removed 5 bases at V and 0 bases at J, leaving 4 bases unmatched.

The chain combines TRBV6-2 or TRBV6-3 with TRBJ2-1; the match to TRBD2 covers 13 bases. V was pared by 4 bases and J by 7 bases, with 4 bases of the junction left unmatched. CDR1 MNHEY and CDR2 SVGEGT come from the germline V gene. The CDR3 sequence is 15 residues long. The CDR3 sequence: CASSSLAGGLNEQFF. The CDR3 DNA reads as TGTGCCAGCAGTTCACTAGCGGGAGGGTTGAATGAGCAGTTCTTC.

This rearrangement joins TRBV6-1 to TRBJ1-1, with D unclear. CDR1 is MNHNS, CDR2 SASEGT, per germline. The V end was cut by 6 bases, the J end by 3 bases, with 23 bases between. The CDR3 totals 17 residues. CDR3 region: CASSQRKVGYEDTEAFF. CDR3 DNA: TGTGCCAGCAGCCAAAGGAAGGTGGGGTATGAAGACACTGAAGCTTTCTTT.

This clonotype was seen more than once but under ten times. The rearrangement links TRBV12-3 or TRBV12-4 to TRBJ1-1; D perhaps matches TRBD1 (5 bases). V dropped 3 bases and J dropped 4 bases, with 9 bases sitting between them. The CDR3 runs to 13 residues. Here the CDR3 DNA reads TGTGCCAGCAGTTTGGGGGTACCCACTGAAGCTTTCTTT. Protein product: CASSLGVPTEAFF.

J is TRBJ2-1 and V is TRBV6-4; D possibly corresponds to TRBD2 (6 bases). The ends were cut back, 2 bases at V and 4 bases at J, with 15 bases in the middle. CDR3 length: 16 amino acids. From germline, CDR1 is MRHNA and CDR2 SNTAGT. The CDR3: CASSDVPGARYNEQFF. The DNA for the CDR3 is TGTGCCAGCAGTGACGTCCCGGGAGCTAGGTACAATGAGCAGTTCTTC.

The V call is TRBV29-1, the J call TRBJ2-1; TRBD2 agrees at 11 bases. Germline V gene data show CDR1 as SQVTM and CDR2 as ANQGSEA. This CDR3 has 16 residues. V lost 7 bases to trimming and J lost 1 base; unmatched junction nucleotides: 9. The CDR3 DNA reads TGCAGCGCTCCCCCGGTAGCGGGAGGGTCCTACAATGAGCAGTTCTTC. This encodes CSAPPVAGGSYNEQFF.

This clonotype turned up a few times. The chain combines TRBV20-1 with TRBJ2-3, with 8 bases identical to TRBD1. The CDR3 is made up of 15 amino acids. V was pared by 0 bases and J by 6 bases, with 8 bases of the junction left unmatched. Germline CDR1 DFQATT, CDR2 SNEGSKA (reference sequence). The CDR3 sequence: CSARDLQGARDTQYF. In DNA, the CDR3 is TGCAGTGCTAGAGATCTCCAGGGGGCACGGGATACGCAGTATTTT.

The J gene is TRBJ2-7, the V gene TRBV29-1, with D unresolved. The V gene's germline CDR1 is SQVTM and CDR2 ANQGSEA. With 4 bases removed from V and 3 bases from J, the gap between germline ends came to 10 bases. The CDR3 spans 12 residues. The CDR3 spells CSVVGADYEQYF. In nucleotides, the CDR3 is TGCAGCGTTGTAGGTGCAGACTACGAGCAGTACTTC.

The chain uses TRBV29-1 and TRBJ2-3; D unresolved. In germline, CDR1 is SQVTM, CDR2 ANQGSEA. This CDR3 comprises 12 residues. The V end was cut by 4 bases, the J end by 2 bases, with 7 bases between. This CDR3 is CSVVTDTDTQYF. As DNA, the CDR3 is TGCAGCGTTGTAACAGACACAGATACGCAGTATTTT.

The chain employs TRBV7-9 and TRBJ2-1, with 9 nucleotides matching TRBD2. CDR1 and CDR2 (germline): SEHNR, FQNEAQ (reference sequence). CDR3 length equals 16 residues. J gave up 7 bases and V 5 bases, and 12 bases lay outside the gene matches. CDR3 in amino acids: CASSLIGSGSGNEQFF. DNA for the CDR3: TGTGCCAGCAGCCTTATCGGTAGCGGGAGTGGAAATGAGCAGTTCTTC.

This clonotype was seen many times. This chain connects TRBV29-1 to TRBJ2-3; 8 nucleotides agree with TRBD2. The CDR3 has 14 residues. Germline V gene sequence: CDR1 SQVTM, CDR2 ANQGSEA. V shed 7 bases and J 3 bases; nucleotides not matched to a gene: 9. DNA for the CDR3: TGCAGCGCCTACGGACTAGCCCTTACAGATACGCAGTATTTT. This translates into CSAYGLALTDTQYF.